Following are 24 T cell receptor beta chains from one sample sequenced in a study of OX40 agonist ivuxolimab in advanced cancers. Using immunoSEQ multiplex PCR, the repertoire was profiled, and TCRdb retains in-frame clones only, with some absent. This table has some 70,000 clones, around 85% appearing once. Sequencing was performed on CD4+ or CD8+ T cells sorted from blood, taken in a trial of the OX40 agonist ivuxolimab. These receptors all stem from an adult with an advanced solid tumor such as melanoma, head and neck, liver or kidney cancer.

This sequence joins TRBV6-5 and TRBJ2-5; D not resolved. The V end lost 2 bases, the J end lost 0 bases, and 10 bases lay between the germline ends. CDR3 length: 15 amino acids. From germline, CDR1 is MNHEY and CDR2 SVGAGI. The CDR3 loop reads CASSYSVEYQETQYF. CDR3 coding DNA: TGTGCCAGCAGTTACAGTGTAGAATACCAAGAGACCCAGTACTTC.

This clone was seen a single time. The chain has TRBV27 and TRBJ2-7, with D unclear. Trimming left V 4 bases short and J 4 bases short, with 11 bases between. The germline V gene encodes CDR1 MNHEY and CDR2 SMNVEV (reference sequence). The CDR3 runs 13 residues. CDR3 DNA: TGTGCCAGCAGTTACCAATACCGGTACGAGCAGTACTTC. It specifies CASSYQYRYEQYF.

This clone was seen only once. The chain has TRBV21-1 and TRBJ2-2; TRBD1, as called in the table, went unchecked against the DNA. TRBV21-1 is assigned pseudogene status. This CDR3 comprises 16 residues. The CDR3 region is CASSKGRQGNTGELFF. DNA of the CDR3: TGTGCCAGCAGCAAAGGGCGACAGGGGAACACCGGGGAGCTGTTTTTT.

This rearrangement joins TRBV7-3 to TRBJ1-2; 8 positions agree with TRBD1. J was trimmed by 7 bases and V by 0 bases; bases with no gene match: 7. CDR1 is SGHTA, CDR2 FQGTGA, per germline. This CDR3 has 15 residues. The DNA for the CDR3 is TGTGCCAGCAGCTTAACGAGCGGGACAGGCGGTGGCTACACCTTC. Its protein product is CASSLTSGTGGGYTF.

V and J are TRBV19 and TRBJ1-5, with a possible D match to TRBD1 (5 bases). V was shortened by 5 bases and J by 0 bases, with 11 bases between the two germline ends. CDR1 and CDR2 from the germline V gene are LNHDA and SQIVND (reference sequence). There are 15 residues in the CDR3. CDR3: CASSGGRDSNQPQHF. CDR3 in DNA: TGTGCCAGTAGTGGCGGCAGGGATAGCAATCAGCCCCAGCATTTT.

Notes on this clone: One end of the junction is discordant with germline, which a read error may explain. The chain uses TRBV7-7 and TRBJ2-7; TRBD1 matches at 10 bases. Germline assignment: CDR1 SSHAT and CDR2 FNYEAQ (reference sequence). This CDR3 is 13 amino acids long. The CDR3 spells CASSRDRGYEQYF. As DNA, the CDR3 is TGTGCTAGCAGTCGGGACAGGGGTTACGAGCAGTACTTC. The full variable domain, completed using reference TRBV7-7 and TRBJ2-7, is GAGVSQSPRYKVTKRGQDVTLRCDPISSHATLYWYQQALGQGPEFLTYFNYEAQPDKSGLPSDRFSAERPEGSISTLTIQRTEQRDSAMYRCASSRDRGYEQYFGPGTRLTVT.

This CDR3 is CASSLFLMNTEAFF. The CDR3 DNA reads TGCGCCAGCAGCCTATTTCTCATGAACACTGAAGCTTTCTTT. V and J are TRBV5-1 and TRBJ1-1, with D unresolved. V shed 4 bases and J shed 0 bases, with 10 bases lying between them. Germline CDR1 and CDR2: SGHRS and YFSETQ. The CDR3 has 14 residues.

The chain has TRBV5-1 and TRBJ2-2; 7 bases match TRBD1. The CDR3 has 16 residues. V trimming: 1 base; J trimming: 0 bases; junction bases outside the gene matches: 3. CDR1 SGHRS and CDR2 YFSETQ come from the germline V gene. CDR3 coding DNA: TGCGCCAGCAGCTTGATAACAGGGGCGAACACCGGGGAGCTGTTTTTT. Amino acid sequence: CASSLITGANTGELFF.

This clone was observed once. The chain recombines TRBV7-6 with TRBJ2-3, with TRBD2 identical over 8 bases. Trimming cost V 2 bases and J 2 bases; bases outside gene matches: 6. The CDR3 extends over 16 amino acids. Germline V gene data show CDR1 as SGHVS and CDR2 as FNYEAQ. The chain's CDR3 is CASSLYPSGYTDTQYF. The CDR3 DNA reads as TGTGCCAGCAGCTTATATCCTAGCGGGTACACAGATACGCAGTATTTT.

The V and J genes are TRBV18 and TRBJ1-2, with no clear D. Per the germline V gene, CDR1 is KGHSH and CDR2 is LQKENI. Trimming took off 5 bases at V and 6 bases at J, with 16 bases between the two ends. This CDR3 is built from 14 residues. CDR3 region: CASSSTATSHGYTF. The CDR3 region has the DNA TGTGCCAGCTCATCCACGGCCACTAGTCATGGCTACACCTTC.

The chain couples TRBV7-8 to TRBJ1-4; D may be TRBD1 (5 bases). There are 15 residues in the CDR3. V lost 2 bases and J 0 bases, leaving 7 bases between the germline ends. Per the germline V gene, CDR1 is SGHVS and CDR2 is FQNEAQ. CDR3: CASSLRGATNEKLFF. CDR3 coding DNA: TGTGCCAGCAGCTTAAGGGGAGCAACTAATGAAAAACTGTTTTTT.

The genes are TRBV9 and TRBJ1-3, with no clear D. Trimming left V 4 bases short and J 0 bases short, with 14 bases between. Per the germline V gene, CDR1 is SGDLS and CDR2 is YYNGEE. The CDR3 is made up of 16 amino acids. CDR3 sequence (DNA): TGTGCCAGCAGCTTCACTGGACTAGACTCTGGAAACACCATATATTTT. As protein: CASSFTGLDSGNTIYF.

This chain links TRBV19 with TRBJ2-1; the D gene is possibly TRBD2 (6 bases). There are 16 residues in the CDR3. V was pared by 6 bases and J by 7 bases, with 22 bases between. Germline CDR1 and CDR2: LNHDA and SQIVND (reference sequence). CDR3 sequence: CASSPPGRTRPNEQFF. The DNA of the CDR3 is TGTGCCAGTAGCCCCCCGGGGAGGACTCGTCCAAATGAGCAGTTCTTC.

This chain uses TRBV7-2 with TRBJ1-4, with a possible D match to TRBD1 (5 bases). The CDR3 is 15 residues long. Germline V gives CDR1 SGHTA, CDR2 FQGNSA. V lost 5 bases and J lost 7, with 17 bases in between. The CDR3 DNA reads TGTGCCAGCAGCCCAAGACAGCCTCGGGGTGAAAAACTGTTTTTT. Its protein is CASSPRQPRGEKLFF.

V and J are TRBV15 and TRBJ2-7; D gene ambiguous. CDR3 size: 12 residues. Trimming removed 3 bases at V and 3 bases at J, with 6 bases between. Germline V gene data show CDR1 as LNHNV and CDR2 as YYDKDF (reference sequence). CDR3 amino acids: CATSRDHYEQYF. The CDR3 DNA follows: TGTGCCACCAGCAGGGACCACTACGAGCAGTACTTC.

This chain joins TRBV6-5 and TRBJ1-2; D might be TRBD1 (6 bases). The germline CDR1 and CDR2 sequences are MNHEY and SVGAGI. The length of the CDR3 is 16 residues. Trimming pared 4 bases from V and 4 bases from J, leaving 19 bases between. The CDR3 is CASSSSLGAAAYGYTF. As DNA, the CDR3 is TGTGCCAGCAGTTCATCCTTGGGGGCGGCCGCCTATGGCTACACCTTC.

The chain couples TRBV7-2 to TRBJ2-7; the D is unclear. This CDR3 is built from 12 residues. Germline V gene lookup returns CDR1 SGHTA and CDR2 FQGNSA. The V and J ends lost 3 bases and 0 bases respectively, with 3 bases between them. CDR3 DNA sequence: TGTGCCAGCAGCTTTCTCTCCTACGAGCAGTACTTC. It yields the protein CASSFLSYEQYF.

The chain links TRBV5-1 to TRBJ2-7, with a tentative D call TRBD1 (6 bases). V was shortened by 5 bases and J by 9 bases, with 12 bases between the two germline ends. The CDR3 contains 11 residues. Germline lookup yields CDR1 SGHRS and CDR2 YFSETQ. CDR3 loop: CASRDSYLQYF. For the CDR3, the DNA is TGCGCCAGCAGGGACAGCTATTTGCAGTACTTC.

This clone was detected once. CDR3 region: CASSFKSKALGRGYEQYF. The CDR3 region has the DNA TGTGCCAGCAGCTTCAAATCAAAAGCTCTGGGGCGAGGGTACGAGCAGTACTTC. The chain couples TRBV7-2 to TRBJ2-7; possibly TRBD1 or TRBD2 for D (5 bases each). V was cut by 3 bases and J by 4 bases, with 25 bases left in between. The V gene's germline CDR1 is SGHTA and CDR2 FQGNSA. CDR3 length: 18 residues.

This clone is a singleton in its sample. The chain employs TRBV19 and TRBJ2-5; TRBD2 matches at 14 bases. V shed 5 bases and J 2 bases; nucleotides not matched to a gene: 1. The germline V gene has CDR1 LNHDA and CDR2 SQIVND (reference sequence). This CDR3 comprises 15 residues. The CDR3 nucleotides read TGTGCCAGTAGTGGGACTAGCGGGGGACAAGAGACCCAGTACTTC. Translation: CASSGTSGGQETQYF.

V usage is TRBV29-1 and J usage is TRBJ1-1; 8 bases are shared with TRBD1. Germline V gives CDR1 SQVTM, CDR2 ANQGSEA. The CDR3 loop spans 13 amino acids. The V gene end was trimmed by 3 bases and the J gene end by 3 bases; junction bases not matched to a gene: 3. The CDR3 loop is CSVEQGAHTEAFF. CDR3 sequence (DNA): TGCAGCGTTGAGCAGGGGGCGCACACTGAAGCTTTCTTT.

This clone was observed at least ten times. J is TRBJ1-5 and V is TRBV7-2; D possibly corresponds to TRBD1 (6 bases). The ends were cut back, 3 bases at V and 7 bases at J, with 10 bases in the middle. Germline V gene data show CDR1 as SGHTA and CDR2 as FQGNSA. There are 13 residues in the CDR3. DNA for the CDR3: TGTGCCAGCAGCTTGGCAGGGGAACAGCCCCAGCATTTT. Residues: CASSLAGEQPQHF. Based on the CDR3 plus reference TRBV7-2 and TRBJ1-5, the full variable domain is GAGVSQSPSNKVTEKGKDVELRCDPISGHTALYWYRQSLGQGLEFLIYFQGNSAPDKSGLPSDRFSAERTGGSVSTLTIQRTQQEDSAVYLCASSLAGEQPQHFGDGTRLSIL.

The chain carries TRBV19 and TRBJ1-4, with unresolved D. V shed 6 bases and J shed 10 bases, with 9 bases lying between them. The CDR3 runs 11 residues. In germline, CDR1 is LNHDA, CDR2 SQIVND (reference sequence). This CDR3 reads CASREGAKLFF. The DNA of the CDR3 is TGTGCCAGTAGAGAGGGTGCAAAACTGTTTTTT.

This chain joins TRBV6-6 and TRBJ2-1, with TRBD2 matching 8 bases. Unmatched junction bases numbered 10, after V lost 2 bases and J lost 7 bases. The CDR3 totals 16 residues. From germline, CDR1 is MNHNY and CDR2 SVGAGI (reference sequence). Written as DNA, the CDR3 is TGTGCCAGCAGTTACACGGGGGGGCCCACTAGGAATGAGCAGTTCTTC. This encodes CASSYTGGPTRNEQFF.